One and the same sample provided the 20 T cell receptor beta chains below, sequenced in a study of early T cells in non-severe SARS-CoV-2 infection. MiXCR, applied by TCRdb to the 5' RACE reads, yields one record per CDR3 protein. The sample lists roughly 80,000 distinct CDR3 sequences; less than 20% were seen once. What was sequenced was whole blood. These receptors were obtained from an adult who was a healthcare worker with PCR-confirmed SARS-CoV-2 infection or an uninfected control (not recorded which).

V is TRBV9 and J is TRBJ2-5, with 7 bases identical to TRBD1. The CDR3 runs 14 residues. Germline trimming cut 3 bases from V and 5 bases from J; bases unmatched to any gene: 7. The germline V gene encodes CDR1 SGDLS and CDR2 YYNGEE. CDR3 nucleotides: TGTGCCAGCAGCGATGACAGGGCAGACGAGACCCAGTACTTC. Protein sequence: CASSDDRADETQYF.

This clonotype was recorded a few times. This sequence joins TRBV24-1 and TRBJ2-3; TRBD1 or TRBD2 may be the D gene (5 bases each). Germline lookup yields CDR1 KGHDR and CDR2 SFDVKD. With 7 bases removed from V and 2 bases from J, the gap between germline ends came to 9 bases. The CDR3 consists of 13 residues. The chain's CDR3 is CATRLGTTDTQYF. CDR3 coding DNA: TGTGCCACCAGACTTGGGACCACAGATACGCAGTATTTT.

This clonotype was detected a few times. The CDR3 DNA reads as TGTGCCAGCTCACCAAAAGGAGGCTTGAACACCATATATTTT. It specifies CASSPKGGLNTIYF. J is TRBJ1-3 and V is TRBV18; D remains ambiguous. This CDR3 comprises 14 residues. Germline CDR1 reads KGHSH; CDR2 reads LQKENI. Trimming cost V 2 bases and J 7 bases, with 12 bases left between them.

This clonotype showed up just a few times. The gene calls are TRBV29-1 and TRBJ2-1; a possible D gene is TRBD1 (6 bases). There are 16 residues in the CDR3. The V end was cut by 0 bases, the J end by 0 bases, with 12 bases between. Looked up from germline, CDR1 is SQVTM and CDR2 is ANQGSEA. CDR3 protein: CSVEEGAGSSYNEQFF. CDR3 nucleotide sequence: TGCAGCGTTGAAGAGGGGGCGGGTAGCTCCTACAATGAGCAGTTCTTC.

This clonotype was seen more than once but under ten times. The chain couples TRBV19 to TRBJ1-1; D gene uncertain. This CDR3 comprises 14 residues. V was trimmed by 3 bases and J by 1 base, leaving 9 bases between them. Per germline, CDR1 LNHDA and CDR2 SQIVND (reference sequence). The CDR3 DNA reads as TGTGCCAGTAGTATCCGGGATGGGAACACTGAAGCTTTCTTT. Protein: CASSIRDGNTEAFF.

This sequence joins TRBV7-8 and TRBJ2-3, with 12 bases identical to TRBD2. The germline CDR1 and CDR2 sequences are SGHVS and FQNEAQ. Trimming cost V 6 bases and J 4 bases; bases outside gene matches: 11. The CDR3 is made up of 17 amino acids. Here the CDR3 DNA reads TGTGCCAGCAGTCATAACCTAGCGGGGGGGCCCGCAGATACGCAGTATTTT. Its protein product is CASSHNLAGGPADTQYF.

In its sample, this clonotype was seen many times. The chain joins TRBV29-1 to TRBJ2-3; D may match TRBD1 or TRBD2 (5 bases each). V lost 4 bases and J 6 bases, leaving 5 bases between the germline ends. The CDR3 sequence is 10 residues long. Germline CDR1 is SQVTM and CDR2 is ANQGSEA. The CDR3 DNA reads TGCAGCGTTGGGGACGATACGCAGTATTTT. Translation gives CSVGDDTQYF.

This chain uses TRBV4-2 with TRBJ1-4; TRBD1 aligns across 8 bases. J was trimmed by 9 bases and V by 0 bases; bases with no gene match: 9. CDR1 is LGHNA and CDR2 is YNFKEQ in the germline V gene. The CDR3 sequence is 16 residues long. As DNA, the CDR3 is TGTGCCAGCAGCCAAGATTCAGGGGGCGGAAAGAAAAAACTGTTTTTT. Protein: CASSQDSGGGKKKLFF.

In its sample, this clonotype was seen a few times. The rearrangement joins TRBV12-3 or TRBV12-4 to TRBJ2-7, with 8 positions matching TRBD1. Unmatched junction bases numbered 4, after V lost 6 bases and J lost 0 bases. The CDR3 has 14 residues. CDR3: CASRGQGASYEQYF. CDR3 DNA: TGTGCCAGCAGAGGCCAGGGGGCCTCCTACGAGCAGTACTTC.

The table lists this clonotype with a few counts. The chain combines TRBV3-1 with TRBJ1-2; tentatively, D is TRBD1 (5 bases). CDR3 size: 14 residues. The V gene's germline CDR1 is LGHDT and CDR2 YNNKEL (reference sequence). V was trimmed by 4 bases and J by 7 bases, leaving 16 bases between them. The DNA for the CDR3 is TGTGCCAGCAGCCGAAGCACGGGGGAGATTGGCTACACCTTC. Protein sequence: CASSRSTGEIGYTF.

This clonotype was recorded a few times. The CDR3 DNA sequence: TGTGCCAGCAGCAAAGAAGGGGCTAGCGGGGGCGAGCAGTACTTC. It translates to CASSKEGASGGEQYF. This sequence joins TRBV21-1 and TRBJ2-7; the D call TRBD2 from the table was never checked on the DNA. TRBV21-1 is noted as a pseudogene. The CDR3 contains 15 residues.

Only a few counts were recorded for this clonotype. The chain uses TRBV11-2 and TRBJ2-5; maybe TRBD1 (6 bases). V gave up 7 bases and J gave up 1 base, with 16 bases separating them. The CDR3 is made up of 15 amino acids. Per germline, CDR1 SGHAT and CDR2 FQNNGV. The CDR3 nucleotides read TGTGCCAGCACCCCGACGGGGACATTCCAAGAGACCCAGTACTTC. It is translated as CASTPTGTFQETQYF.

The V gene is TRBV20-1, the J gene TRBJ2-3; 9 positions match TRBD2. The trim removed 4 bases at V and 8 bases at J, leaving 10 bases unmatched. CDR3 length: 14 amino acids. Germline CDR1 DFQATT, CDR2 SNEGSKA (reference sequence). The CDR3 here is CSATADAAGGTQYF. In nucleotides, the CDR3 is TGCAGTGCTACCGCGGACGCAGCGGGGGGTACGCAGTATTTT.

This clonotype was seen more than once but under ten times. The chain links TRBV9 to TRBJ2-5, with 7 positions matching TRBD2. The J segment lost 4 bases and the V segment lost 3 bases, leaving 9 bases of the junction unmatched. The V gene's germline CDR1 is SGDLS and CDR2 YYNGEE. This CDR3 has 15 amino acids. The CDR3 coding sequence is TGTGCCAGCAGCGCCCCGGGAGCGGGGAGAGAGACCCAGTACTTC. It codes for CASSAPGAGRETQYF.

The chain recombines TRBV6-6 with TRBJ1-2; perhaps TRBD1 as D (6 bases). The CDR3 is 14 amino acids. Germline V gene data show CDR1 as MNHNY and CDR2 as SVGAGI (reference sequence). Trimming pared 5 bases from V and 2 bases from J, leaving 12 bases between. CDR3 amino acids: CASSIQGQNYGYTF. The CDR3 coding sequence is TGTGCCAGCAGTATACAGGGCCAAAACTATGGCTACACCTTC.

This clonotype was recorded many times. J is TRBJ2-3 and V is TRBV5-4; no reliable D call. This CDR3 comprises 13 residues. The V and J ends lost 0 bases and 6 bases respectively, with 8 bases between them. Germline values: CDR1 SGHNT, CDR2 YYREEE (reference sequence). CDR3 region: CASSLEGTDTQYF. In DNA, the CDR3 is TGTGCCAGCAGCTTGGAGGGTACGGATACGCAGTATTTT.

The CDR3 sequence is CASSLNQSPSIQYF. The CDR3 nucleotides read TGTGCCAGCAGTTTAAACCAGAGTCCAAGCATTCAGTACTTC. The J gene is TRBJ2-4, the V gene TRBV28; D not resolved. CDR3 length equals 14 residues. From germline, CDR1 is MDHEN and CDR2 SYDVKM. V was trimmed by 2 bases and J by 9 bases, leaving 14 bases between them.

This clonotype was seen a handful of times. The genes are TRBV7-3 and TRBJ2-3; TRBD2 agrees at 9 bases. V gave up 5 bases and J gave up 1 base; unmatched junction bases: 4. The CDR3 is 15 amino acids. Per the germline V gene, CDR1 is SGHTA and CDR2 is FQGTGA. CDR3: CASSTSSGGTDTQYF. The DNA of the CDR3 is TGTGCCAGCAGCACCTCTAGCGGGGGCACAGATACGCAGTATTTT.

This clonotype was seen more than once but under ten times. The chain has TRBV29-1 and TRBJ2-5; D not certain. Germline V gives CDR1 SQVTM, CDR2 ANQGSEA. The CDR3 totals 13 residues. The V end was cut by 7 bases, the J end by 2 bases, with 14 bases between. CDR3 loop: CSGLGRLQETQYF. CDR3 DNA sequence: TGCAGCGGCCTCGGGCGTCTACAAGAGACCCAGTACTTC.

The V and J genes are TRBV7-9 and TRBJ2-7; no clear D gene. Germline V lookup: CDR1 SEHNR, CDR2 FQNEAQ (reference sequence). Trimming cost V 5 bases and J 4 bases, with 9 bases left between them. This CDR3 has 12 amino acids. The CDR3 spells CASSVSKYEQYF. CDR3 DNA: TGTGCCAGCAGCGTATCGAAATACGAGCAGTACTTC.